The entry below gives a single TCR beta chain sequence along with its context. The antigen remains unidentified. Sequenced material consisted of expressed TCRB transcripts (all of the isolated RNA was reverse transcribed). Sequencing used immunoSEQ multiplex PCR; TCRdb keeps in-frame clones, though not all of them. Of about 260,000 clones listed, approximately 25% are singletons. This sample is part of a study of beta chain features in type 1 diabetes. General study results and limits: Shortening that was moderate but significant affected the TCRB CDR3s of Type 1 diabetes patients in all four CD4+ subsets.

After removal of 4 bases from V and 4 bases from J, the junction contained 10 bases not matched to a gene. The CDR3 runs 15 residues. Germline V gene lookup returns CDR1 GTSNPN and CDR2 SVGIG (reference sequence). The sequence was obtained from a woman in her 30s with type 1 diabetes. Sequences were obtained from naive CD4+ T cells from blood. This sequence joins TRBV30 and TRBJ2-3; 8 bases map to TRBD2. The CDR3 loop is CAWNRGLAGPDTQYF. The CDR3 DNA is TGTGCCTGGAATCGAGGGCTAGCGGGCCCAGATACGCAGTATTTT.